This T cell receptor (beta chain) was profiled in a study of blood T cell repertoires in COVID-19. The wider study: Italy, Spain and the United States were the sources of the convalescent and acute COVID-19 samples.

Assay: immunoSEQ multiplex PCR; the TCRdb copy retains only in-frame clones and omits some. Of 200,000 to 250,000 clones listed, about 81% were seen once; the top ten hold around 8.8%. All enrollees were about 18 to 100 years old and from some 24 US areas. Which cohort a participant joined came from the clinical history participants gave. What the recovered Cohort 3 donors had was two negative PCRs, clearance, or symptom resolution. V lost 1 base to trimming and J lost 1 base, with 9 bases between them. The germline CDR1 and CDR2 sequences are SGHDT and YYEEEE. The CDR3 is 14 residues long. The specimen sequenced was PBMCs or T cells enriched from blood (not recorded which). The chain is built from TRBV5-6 and TRBJ2-7; perhaps TRBD2 as D (6 bases). This TCR derives from a man aged 35 to 55 who had recovered from COVID-19. CDR3: CASSLFGGSYEQYF. In DNA, the CDR3 is TGTGCCAGCAGCTTGTTCGGGGGTTCCTACGAGCAGTACTTC. Combining the CDR3 with reference TRBV5-6 and TRBJ2-7 gives the whole variable domain DAGVTQSPTHLIKTRGQQVTLRCSPKSGHDTVSWYQQALGQGPQFIFQYYEEEERQRGNFPDRFSGHQFPNYSSELNVNALLLGDSALYLCASSLFGGSYEQYFGPGTRLTVT.